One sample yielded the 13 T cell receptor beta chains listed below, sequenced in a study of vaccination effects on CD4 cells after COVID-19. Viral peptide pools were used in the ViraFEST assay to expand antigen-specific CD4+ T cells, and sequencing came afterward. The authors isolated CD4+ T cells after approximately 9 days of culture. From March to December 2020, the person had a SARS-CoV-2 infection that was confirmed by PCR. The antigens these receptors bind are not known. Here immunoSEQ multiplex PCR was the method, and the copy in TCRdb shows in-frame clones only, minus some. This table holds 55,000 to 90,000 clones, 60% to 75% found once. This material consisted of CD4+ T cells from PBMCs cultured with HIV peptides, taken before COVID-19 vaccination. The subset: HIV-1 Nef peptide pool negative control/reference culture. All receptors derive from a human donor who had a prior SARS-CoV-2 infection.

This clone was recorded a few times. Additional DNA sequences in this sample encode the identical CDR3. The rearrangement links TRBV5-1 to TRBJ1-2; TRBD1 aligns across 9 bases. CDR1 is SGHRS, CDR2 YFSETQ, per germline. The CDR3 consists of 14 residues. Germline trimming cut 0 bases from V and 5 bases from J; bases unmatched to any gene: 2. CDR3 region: CASSLDRGLYGYTF. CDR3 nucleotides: TGCGCCAGCAGCTTGGACAGGGGGCTGTATGGCTACACCTTC.

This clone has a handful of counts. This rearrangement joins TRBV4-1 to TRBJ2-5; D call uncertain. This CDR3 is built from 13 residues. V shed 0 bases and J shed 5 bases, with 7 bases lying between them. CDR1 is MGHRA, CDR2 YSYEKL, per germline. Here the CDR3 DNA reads TGCGCCAGCAGCCAAGAAGGTCTGGAGACCCAGTACTTC. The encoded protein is CASSQEGLETQYF.

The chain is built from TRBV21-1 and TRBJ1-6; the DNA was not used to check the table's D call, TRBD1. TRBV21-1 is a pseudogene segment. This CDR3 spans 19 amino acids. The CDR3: CASSKGSFEGQGMGSPLHF. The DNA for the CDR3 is TGTGCCAGCAGCAAAGGATCTTTCGAGGGACAGGGGATGGGCTCACCCCTCCACTTT.

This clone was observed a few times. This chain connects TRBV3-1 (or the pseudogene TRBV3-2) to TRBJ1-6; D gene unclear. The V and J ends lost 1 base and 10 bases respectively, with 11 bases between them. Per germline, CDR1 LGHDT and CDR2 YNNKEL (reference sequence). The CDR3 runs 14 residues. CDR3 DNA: TGTGCCAGCAGCCAAGCAGGAACTCTCTCACCCCTCCACTTT. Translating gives CASSQAGTLSPLHF.

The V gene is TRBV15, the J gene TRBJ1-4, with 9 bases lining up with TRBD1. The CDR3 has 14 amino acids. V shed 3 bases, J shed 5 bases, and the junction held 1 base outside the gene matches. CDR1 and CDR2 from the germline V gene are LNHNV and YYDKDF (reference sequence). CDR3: CATSRGQGNEKLFF. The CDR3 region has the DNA TGTGCCACCAGCAGGGGACAGGGAAATGAAAAACTGTTTTTT.

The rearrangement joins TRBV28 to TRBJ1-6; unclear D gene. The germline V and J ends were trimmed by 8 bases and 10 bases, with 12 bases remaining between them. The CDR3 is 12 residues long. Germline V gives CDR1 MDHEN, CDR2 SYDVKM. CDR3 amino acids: CASQLEWSPLHF. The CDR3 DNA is TGTGCCAGCCAACTTGAGTGGTCACCCCTCCACTTT.

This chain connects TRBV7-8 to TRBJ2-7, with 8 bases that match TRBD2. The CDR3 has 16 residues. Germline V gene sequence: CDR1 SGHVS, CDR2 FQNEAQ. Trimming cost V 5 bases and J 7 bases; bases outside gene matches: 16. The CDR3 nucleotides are TGTGCCAGCAGCATTCGGAAGAGCGGGGGTGAGTTGGAGCAGTACTTC. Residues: CASSIRKSGGELEQYF.

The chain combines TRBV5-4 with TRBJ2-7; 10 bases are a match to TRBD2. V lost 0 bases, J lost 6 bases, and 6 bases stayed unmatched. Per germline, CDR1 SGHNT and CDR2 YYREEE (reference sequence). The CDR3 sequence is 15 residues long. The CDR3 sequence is CASSLDTSGITEQYF. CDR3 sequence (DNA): TGTGCCAGCAGCTTGGATACTAGCGGGATCACCGAGCAGTACTTC.

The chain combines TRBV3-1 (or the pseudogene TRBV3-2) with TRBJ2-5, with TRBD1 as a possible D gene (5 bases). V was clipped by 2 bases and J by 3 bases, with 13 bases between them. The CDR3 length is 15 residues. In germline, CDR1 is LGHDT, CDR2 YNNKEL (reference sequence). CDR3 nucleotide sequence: TGTGCCAGCAGCCAAATTGGTGCAGGGAAAGAGACCCAGTACTTC. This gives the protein CASSQIGAGKETQYF.

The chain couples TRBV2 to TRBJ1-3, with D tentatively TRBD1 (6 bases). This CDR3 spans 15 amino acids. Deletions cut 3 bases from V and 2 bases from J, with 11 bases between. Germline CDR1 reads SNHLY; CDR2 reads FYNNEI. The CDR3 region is CASSEADRAGNTIYF. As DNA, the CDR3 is TGTGCCAGCAGTGAGGCGGACAGAGCTGGAAACACCATATATTTT. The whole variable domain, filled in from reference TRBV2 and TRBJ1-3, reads EPEVTQTPSHQVTQMGQEVILRCVPISNHLYFYWYRQILGQKVEFLVSFYNNEISEKSEIFDDQFSVERPDGSNFTLKIRSTKLEDSAMYFCASSEADRAGNTIYFGEGSWLTVV.

DNA of the CDR3: TGTGCCACCAGTGCCCTCGGAATCACAGATACGCAGTATTTT. It encodes CATSALGITDTQYF. This rearrangement joins TRBV24-1 to TRBJ2-3; D is unresolved. This CDR3 is built from 14 residues. Trimming pared 5 bases from V and 2 bases from J, leaving 10 bases between. Germline V CDR1 and CDR2: KGHDR, SFDVKD.

The CDR3 DNA sequence: TGTGCCAGCACCCCTGGCGTCTACAATGAGCAGTTCTTC. Protein sequence: CASTPGVYNEQFF. The V gene is TRBV12-3 or TRBV12-4, the J gene TRBJ2-1, with D unclear. CDR3 length equals 13 residues. V was pared by 7 bases and J by 3 bases, with 10 bases between.

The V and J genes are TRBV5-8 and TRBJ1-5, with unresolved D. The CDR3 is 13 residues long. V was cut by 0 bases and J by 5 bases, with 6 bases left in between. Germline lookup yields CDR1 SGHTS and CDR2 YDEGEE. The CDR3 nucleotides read TGTGCCAGCAGCTTGGTTAGGGATCAGCCCCAGCATTTT. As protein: CASSLVRDQPQHF. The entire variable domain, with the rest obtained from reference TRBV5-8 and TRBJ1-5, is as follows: EAGVTQSPTHLIKTRGQQATLRCSPISGHTSVYWYQQALGLGLQFLLWYDEGEERNRGNFPPRFSGRQFPNYSSELNVNALELEDSALYLCASSLVRDQPQHFGDGTRLSIL.